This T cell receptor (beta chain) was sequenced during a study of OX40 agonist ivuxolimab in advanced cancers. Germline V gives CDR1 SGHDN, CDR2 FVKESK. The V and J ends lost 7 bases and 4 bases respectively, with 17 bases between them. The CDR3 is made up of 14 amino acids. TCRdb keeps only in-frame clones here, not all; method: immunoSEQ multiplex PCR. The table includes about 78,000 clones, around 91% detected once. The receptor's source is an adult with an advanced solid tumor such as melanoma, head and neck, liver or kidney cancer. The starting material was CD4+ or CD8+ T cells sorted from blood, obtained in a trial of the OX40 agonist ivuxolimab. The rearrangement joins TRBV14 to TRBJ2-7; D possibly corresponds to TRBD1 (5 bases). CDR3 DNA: TGTGCCAGCATCCGCGCGACAGCCCGATACGAGCAGTACTTC. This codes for CASIRATARYEQYF.